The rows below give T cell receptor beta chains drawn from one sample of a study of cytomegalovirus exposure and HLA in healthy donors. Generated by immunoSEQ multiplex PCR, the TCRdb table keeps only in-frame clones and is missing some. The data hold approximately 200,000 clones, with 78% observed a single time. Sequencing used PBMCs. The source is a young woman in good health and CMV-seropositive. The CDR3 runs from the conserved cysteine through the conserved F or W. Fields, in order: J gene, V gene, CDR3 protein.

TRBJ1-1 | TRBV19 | CASSIGDTGFSEAFF
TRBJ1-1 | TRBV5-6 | CASSATGGEAFF
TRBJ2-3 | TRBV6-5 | CASSSWGVSTDTQYF
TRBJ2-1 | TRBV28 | CASTPPDPGAHRDEQFF
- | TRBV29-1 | CSVNDGNYEQYF
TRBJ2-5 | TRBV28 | CASSPVGQEGETQYF
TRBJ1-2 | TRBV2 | CASSPDSINYGYTF
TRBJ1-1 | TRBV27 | CASRTGSPIRATEAFF
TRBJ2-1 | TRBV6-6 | CASIAGGNNEQFF
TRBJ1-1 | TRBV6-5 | CASTGPDTEAFF
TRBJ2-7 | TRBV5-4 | CASSHPGQDKGYEQYF
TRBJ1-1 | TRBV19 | CASSPGTWGLLEAFF
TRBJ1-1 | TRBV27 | CASLRLSGNTEAFF
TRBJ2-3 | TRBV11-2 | CASSPGLRTDTQYF
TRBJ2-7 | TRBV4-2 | CASSQFFPRDYEQYF
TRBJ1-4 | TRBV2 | CASSEDRLATNEKLFF
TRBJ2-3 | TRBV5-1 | CASTPAGSSTDTQYF
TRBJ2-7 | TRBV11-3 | CASSSSGTDYEQYF
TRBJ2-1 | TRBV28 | CASQPTGKVYNEQFF
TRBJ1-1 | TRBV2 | CASRAFEVNTEAFF
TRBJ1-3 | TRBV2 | CASSESGRLSGNTIYF
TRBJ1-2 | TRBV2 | CASSHQDSTSGYTF
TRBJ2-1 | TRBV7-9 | CASSLVASASGREDEQFF
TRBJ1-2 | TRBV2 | CASSPLEESYGYTF
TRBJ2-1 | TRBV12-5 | CASGFTPLGQGKVYGQFF
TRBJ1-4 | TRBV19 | CASSPDRWNEKLFF
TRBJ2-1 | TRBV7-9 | CASSGGLSSSYNEQFF
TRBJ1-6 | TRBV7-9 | CASSLSEGPLHF
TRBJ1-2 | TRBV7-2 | CASSSDGGYGYTF
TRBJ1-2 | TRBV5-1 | CASSSGQLPHWDYGYTF
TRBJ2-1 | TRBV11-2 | CASSTRGGGTNEQFF
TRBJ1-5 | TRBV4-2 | CASSQSDRDQPQHF
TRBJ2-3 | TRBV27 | CASSLGRAADTQYF
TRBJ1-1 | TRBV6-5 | CASYGNTEAFF